The 21 T cell receptor beta chains given below trace back to one sample, sequenced in a study of cytomegalovirus exposure and HLA in healthy donors. A multiplex PCR was run with 60 Vbeta primers and 13 Jbeta primers. The data were produced by immunoSEQ multiplex PCR, yet TCRdb's version contains in-frame clones alone and is incomplete. The table lists 150,000 to 170,000 clones, about four fifths of them singletons. Sequencing used PBMCs. The receptors were gathered from a man aged 25-40 years in good health and CMV-seropositive.

The chain recombines TRBV25-1 with TRBJ1-1, with D perhaps TRBD1 (6 bases). V dropped 6 bases and J dropped 2 bases, with 16 bases sitting between them. The V gene's germline CDR1 is MGHDK and CDR2 SYGVNS. CDR3 length: 15 residues. CDR3 bases: TGTGCCAGCAGACCTACTGGACAGAAAAACACTGAAGCTTTCTTT. The encoded protein is CASRPTGQKNTEAFF.

The genes are TRBV11-2 and TRBJ1-2; 8 nucleotides match TRBD1. This CDR3 region has 14 residues. Unmatched junction bases numbered 3, after V lost 3 bases and J lost 3 bases. Per the germline V gene, CDR1 is SGHAT and CDR2 is FQNNGV. In nucleotides, the CDR3 is TGTGCCAGCAGCTTTCAACAGGGGGACTATGGCTACACCTTC. Its protein is CASSFQQGDYGYTF. Using reference TRBV11-2 and TRBJ1-2 for the parts outside the CDR3, the full variable domain is EAGVAQSPRYKIIEKRQSVAFWCNPISGHATLYWYQQILGQGPKLLIQFQNNGVVDDSQLPKDRFSAERLKGVDSTLKIQPAKLEDSAVYLCASSFQQGDYGYTFGSGTRLTVV.

This rearrangement joins TRBV19 to TRBJ1-1, with 8 bases fitting TRBD1. V gave up 5 bases and J gave up 1 base; unmatched junction bases: 3. The CDR3 has 14 amino acids. Germline values: CDR1 LNHDA, CDR2 SQIVND (reference sequence). In nucleotides, the CDR3 is TGTGCCAGTAGTGAACAGGGGGAGAACACTGAAGCTTTCTTT. This encodes CASSEQGENTEAFF.

The chain carries TRBV27 and TRBJ1-4; D ambiguous. Germline V gene sequence: CDR1 MNHEY, CDR2 SMNVEV (reference sequence). Trimming cost V 0 bases and J 7 bases, with 12 bases left between them. This CDR3 has 15 residues. The CDR3, as DNA: TGTGCCAGCAGTTTATCCACGGAGCCGTTTGAAAAACTGTTTTTT. Amino acids: CASSLSTEPFEKLFF.

This clone was picked up a small number of times. The chain links TRBV27 to TRBJ1-1; maybe TRBD1 (6 bases). Germline V gene sequence: CDR1 MNHEY, CDR2 SMNVEV (reference sequence). This CDR3 has 13 residues. The V and J ends lost 8 bases and 5 bases respectively, with 15 bases between them. CDR3: CASRPLTGTEAFF. CDR3 in DNA: TGTGCCAGCCGACCGCTCACAGGGACTGAAGCTTTCTTT.

The chain is built from TRBV2 and TRBJ2-5; a weak D match, TRBD2 (5 bases). CDR1 and CDR2 (germline): SNHLY, FYNNEI. This CDR3 contains 15 residues. V dropped 1 base and J dropped 9 bases, with 18 bases sitting between them. The CDR3 sequence is CASSEGVSALGAQYF. CDR3 nucleotide sequence: TGTGCCAGCAGTGAAGGGGTTAGCGCCCTCGGGGCCCAGTACTTC.

As regards this clone: At one of its ends the junction is not consistent with the germline gene, which may arise from a read error. The chain joins TRBV7-9 to TRBJ1-2; maybe TRBD1 (6 bases). This CDR3 is 13 amino acids long. CDR1 and CDR2 (germline): SEHNR, FQNEAQ (reference sequence). The CDR3, as DNA: TGTTCCAGCAGCCATCGGGGGGCTGATGGCTACACCTTC. As protein: CSSSHRGADGYTF.

This chain uses TRBV18 with TRBJ1-1, with D perhaps TRBD1 (5 bases). V was shortened by 6 bases and J by 8 bases, with 16 bases between the two germline ends. The CDR3 totals 13 residues. Germline V CDR1 and CDR2: KGHSH, LQKENI. This CDR3 is CASSNGRGREAFF. Here the CDR3 DNA reads TGTGCCAGCTCGAACGGGAGGGGTCGCGAAGCTTTCTTT.

J is TRBJ1-4 and V is TRBV6-5; no firm D call. The V and J ends lost 6 bases and 5 bases respectively, with 10 bases between them. The germline V gene has CDR1 MNHEY and CDR2 SVGAGI. The CDR3 consists of 13 residues. The CDR3 DNA reads TGTGCCAGCAGGTCGAACAAGAATGAAAAACTGTTTTTT. Translation gives CASRSNKNEKLFF.

The CDR3 reads CASSQVGGGRTQETQYF. The CDR3 nucleotides are TGTGCCAGCAGCCAGGTAGGCGGCGGGAGGACTCAAGAGACCCAGTACTTC. V and J are TRBV7-9 and TRBJ2-5, with TRBD2 identical over 8 bases. This CDR3 is 17 amino acids long. V dropped 5 bases and J dropped 2; count of bases not matched to a gene: 13. Germline assignment: CDR1 SEHNR and CDR2 FQNEAQ (reference sequence).

The chain combines TRBV14 with TRBJ1-5; D might be TRBD1 (6 bases). The length of the CDR3 is 15 residues. V was clipped by 1 base and J by 7 bases, with 14 bases between them. CDR1 and CDR2 (germline): SGHDN, FVKESK. CDR3 sequence reads: CASSQGSGQGQPQHF. In DNA form, the CDR3 reads TGTGCCAGCAGCCAAGGATCCGGGCAGGGGCAGCCCCAGCATTTT.

The rearrangement links TRBV30 to TRBJ2-2; 8 bases are shared with TRBD2. J gave up 13 bases and V 6 bases, and 19 bases lay outside the gene matches. CDR3 length equals 15 residues. Germline CDR1 is GTSNPN and CDR2 is SVGIG (reference sequence). Here the CDR3 DNA reads TGTGCCTGCCGGGACCCTGGGCTAGCGGGTGAATGGCTGTTTTTT. Protein product: CACRDPGLAGEWLFF.

This chain uses TRBV18 with TRBJ2-3, with 10 bases lining up with TRBD1. Germline V gives CDR1 KGHSH, CDR2 LQKENI. Losses at the gene ends were 3 bases for V and 5 bases for J; bases not matched to a gene: 2. This CDR3 has 14 amino acids. The chain's CDR3 is CASSPGTGEDTQYF. DNA for the CDR3: TGTGCCAGCTCACCGGGGACAGGGGAAGATACGCAGTATTTT.

This rearrangement joins TRBV15 to TRBJ2-1; TRBD2 agrees at 8 bases. V gave up 3 bases and J gave up 5 bases; unmatched junction bases: 6. Per germline, CDR1 LNHNV and CDR2 YYDKDF (reference sequence). The CDR3 runs to 15 residues. The CDR3 DNA sequence: TGTGCCACCAGCAGGGATAGCGGGGTAAACAATGAGCAGTTCTTC. Translated: CATSRDSGVNNEQFF. Combining the CDR3 with reference TRBV15 and TRBJ2-1 gives the whole variable domain DAMVIQNPRYQVTQFGKPVTLSCSQTLNHNVMYWYQQKSSQAPKLLFHYYDKDFNNEADTPDNFQSRRPNTSFCFLDIRSPGLGDTAMYLCATSRDSGVNNEQFFGPGTRLTVL.

This clone has a handful of counts. The gene calls are TRBV27 and TRBJ2-3; D is unclear. The CDR3 extends over 12 amino acids. CDR1 and CDR2 (germline): MNHEY, SMNVEV (reference sequence). The CDR3 protein is CSPRPDTDTQYF. The DNA for the CDR3 is TGTTCCCCTAGACCTGACACAGATACGCAGTATTTT.

This chain links TRBV5-4 with TRBJ1-2; D is possibly TRBD1 (6 bases). CDR1 and CDR2 from the germline V gene are SGHNT and YYREEE (reference sequence). CDR3 length: 13 amino acids. The V gene lost 4 bases and the J gene lost 4 bases, with 11 bases spanning the gap. The CDR3 is CASSVQGPYGYTF. The CDR3 DNA reads TGTGCCAGCAGCGTGCAGGGGCCCTATGGCTACACCTTC.

This chain connects TRBV5-4 to TRBJ2-3; 7 nucleotides line up with TRBD2. CDR3 size: 12 residues. The germline V gene encodes CDR1 SGHNT and CDR2 YYREEE (reference sequence). V shed 4 bases and J 6 bases; nucleotides not matched to a gene: 2. CDR3 bases: TGTGCCAGCAGCGGACTAGGCGATACGCAGTATTTT. Encoded protein: CASSGLGDTQYF.

The V and J genes are TRBV4-2 and TRBJ1-5; 10 bases are a match to TRBD1. Germline lookup yields CDR1 LGHNA and CDR2 YNFKEQ. CDR3 length: 18 amino acids. The ends lost 4 bases at V and 4 bases at J; junction bases unmatched: 13. The CDR3 here is CASSPTGGQGVLNQPQHF. The CDR3, as DNA: TGTGCCAGCAGCCCGACAGGAGGACAGGGGGTTCTAAATCAGCCCCAGCATTTT.

V gene TRBV14 combines with J gene TRBJ1-2; D not resolved. This CDR3 has 14 amino acids. Trimming shortened V by 5 bases and J by 8 bases, and 18 bases separated the two germline ends. Germline V CDR1 and CDR2: SGHDN, FVKESK. The CDR3 spells CASSGTEIRSGYTF. As DNA, the CDR3 is TGTGCCAGCAGCGGCACAGAGATTCGCTCCGGCTACACCTTC.

The gene calls are TRBV6-6 and TRBJ2-1, with 9 bases aligning to TRBD1. V shed 5 bases and J 7 bases; nucleotides not matched to a gene: 9. The length of the CDR3 is 15 residues. CDR1 is MNHNY and CDR2 is SVGAGI in the germline V gene (reference sequence). CDR3 DNA: TGTGCCAGCAGTAAACGGGGACAGGGTGGAAATGAGCAGTTCTTC. It encodes CASSKRGQGGNEQFF.

This clone has a handful of counts. The chain joins TRBV28 to TRBJ2-7, with D perhaps TRBD2 (6 bases). The CDR3 covers 15 residues. Trimming stripped 2 bases from V and 0 bases from J, with 11 bases between. CDR1 MDHEN and CDR2 SYDVKM come from the germline V gene. CDR3 nucleotide sequence: TGTGCCAGCAGTTTAGGGGGACTTGCCTCCTACGAGCAGTACTTC. It codes for CASSLGGLASYEQYF.